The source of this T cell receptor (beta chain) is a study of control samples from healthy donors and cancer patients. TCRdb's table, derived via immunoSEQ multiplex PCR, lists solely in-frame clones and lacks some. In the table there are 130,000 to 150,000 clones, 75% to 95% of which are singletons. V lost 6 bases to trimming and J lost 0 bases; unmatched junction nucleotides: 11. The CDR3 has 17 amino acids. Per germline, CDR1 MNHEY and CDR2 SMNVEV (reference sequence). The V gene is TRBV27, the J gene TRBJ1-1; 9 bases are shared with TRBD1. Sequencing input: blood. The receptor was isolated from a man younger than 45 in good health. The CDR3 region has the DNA TGTGCCAGCAGAAGTCCAAGACAGGGGGGAATGAACACTGAAGCTTTCTTT. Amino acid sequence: CASRSPRQGGMNTEAFF.